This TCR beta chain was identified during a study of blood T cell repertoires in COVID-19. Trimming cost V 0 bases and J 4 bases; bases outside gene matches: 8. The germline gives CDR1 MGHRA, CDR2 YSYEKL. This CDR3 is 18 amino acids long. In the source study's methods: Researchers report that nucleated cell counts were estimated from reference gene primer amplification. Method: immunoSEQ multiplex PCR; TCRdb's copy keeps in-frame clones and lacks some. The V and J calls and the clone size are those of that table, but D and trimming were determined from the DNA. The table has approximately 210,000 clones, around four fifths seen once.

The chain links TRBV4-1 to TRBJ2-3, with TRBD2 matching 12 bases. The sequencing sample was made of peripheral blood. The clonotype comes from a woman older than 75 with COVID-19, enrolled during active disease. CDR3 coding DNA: TGCGCCAGCAGCCAAGAGCCTAGCGGGGGGGTTCTGGCAGATACGCAGTATTTT. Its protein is CASSQEPSGGVLADTQYF.